The clone carrying this T cell receptor beta chain is termed medium-sized. Germline CDR1 SGHRS, CDR2 YFSETQ. There are 15 residues in the CDR3. The V segment lost 0 bases and the J segment 8 bases; nucleotides outside the gene matches: 3. The sample originates from a study of T cells in Graves' hyperthyroidism and ophthalmopathy. Regions amplified from RNA transcripts were the TCR beta CDR3 regions. The HTBI set primed first-round TCR CDR3 RT-PCR. TCRdb independently ran MiXCR on the multiplex PCR reads; one entry per CDR3 protein. The table includes about 59,000 distinct CDR3 sequences, around 50% detected once.

The chain carries TRBV5-1 and TRBJ1-4, with TRBD1 matching 11 bases. The sample comprised blood. The receptor was isolated from a woman aged 55-75 years with Graves' ophthalmopathy. CDR3 residues: CASSLGRTGGEKLFF. The CDR3 coding sequence is TGCGCCAGCAGCTTGGGTCGGACAGGGGGCGAAAAACTGTTTTTT.